One sample yielded the 4 T cell receptor beta chains listed below, sequenced in a study of cytomegalovirus exposure and HLA in healthy donors. PCR used 60 Vbeta primers and 13 Jbeta primers. Measured with immunoSEQ multiplex PCR; TCRdb has only the in-frame clones, and not every one. The repertoire has around 210,000 clones, 75% to 85% of them found once; the top ten carry nearly 0.4%. Sequencing was done on a sample of PBMCs. Every receptor here comes from a male donor in good health and CMV-seropositive.

A note on this clone: This specimen includes other DNA sequences encoding the same CDR3. The chain couples TRBV6-1 to TRBJ1-5, with TRBD1 as a possible D gene (6 bases). Trimming cost V 0 bases and J 4 bases, with 7 bases left between them. CDR3 length: 14 amino acids. The germline gives CDR1 MNHNS, CDR2 SASEGT. This CDR3 is CASSEAGGNQPQHF. CDR3 nucleotides: TGTGCCAGCAGTGAAGCAGGGGGTAATCAGCCCCAGCATTTT.

This clone was seen once. The V and J genes are TRBV5-5 and TRBJ2-3; 11 nucleotides agree with TRBD2. The CDR3 spans 16 residues. Germline V gene lookup returns CDR1 SGHKS and CDR2 YYEKEE (reference sequence). J was trimmed by 2 bases and V by 0 bases; bases with no gene match: 2. Written as DNA, the CDR3 is TGTGCCAGCAGCTTGGTGACTAGCGGGGCCACAGATACGCAGTATTTT. As protein: CASSLVTSGATDTQYF.

The chain employs TRBV19 and TRBJ1-1, with D possibly TRBD1 on 5 matching bases. Germline-derived CDR1 and CDR2 are LNHDA and SQIVND (reference sequence). V lost 1 base and J lost 1, with 10 bases in between. The CDR3 has 15 amino acids. CDR3 DNA sequence: TGTGCCAGTAGTATAGCCCCCACAGGGAACACTGAAGCTTTCTTT. Amino acids: CASSIAPTGNTEAFF. The variable domain in full, with the rest retrieved from reference TRBV19 and TRBJ1-1, is DGGITQSPKYLFRKEGQNVTLSCEQNLNHDAMYWYRQDPGQGLRLIYYSQIVNDFQKGDIAEGYSVSREKKESFPLTVTSAQKNPTAFYLCASSIAPTGNTEAFFGQGTRLTVV.

The chain combines TRBV7-9 with TRBJ2-1, with D possibly being TRBD2 (5 bases). Trimming pared 4 bases from V and 1 base from J, leaving 14 bases between. The CDR3 totals 16 residues. CDR1 is SEHNR and CDR2 is FQNEAQ in the germline V gene (reference sequence). CDR3 protein: CASSSTSSGSYNEQFF. For the CDR3, the DNA is TGTGCCAGCAGCTCCACCAGCTCGGGGTCCTACAATGAGCAGTTCTTC.